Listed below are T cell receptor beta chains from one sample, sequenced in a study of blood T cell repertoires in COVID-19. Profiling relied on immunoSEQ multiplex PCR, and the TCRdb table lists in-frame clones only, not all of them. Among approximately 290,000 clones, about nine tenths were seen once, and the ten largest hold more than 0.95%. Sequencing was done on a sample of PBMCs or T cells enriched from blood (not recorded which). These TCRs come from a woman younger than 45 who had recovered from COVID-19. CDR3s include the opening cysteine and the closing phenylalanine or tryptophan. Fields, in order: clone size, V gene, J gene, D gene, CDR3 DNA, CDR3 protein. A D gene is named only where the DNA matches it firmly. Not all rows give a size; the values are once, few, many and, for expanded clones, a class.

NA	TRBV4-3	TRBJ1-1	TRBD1	TGCGCCAGCAGCCAAGAGGGACAGGGGAACACTGAAGCTTTCTTT	CASSQEGQGNTEAFF
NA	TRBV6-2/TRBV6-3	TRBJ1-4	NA	TGTGCCAGCAGTCGCCCCAGACAGAAGGTTTTT	CASSRPRQKVF
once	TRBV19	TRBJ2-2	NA	TGTGCCAGTAGTATATTGGAGGCCCCTAACACCGGGGAGCTGTTTTTT	CASSILEAPNTGELFF
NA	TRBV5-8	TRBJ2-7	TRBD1	TGTGCCAGCAGCTTGTCGGGACAGGGACTATACGAGCAGTACTTC	CASSLSGQGLYEQYF
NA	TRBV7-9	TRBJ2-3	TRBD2	TGTGCCAGCAGTACAGCGGGAGAAAGCACAGATACGCAGTATTTT	CASSTAGESTDTQYF
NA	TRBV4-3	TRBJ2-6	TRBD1	TGCGCCAGCAGCCTACTGGGACAGACCCGAACCTCTGGGGCCAACGTCCTGACTTTC	CASSLLGQTRTSGANVLTF
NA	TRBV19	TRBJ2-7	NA	TGTGCCAGTAGTATAGCCGTCTCCTACGAGCAGTACTTC	CASSIAVSYEQYF
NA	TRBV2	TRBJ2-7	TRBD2	TGTGCCAGCAGTACGGGACTAGCGACCGAGCAGTACTTC	CASSTGLATEQYF
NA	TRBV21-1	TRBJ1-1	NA	TGTGCCAGCAGCATGAGAAGACAGGGATGGGACACTGAAGCTTTCTTT	CASSMRRQGWDTEAFF
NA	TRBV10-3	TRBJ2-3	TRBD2	TGTGCCATCAGTGAGGGGACTAGCGGGAGAGATACGCAGTATTTT	CAISEGTSGRDTQYF
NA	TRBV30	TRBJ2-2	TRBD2	TGTGCCTGGAGTATCTACTCCGGGACTAGAGACACCGGGGAGCTGTTTTTT	CAWSIYSGTRDTGELFF
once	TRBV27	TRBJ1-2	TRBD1	TGTGCCAGCAGTACCGGGACAGGGAATTATGGCTACACCTTC	CASSTGTGNYGYTF
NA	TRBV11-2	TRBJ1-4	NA	TGTGCCAGCAGCTTAGGACAGCTTGCAACTAATGAAAAACTGTTTTTT	CASSLGQLATNEKLFF
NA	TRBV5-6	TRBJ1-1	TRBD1	TGTGCCAGCAGCTCGCCCGACAGGGCGAACACTGAAGCTTTCTTT	CASSSPDRANTEAFF
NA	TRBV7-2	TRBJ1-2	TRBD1	TGTGCCAGCAGCCCTCCCGGGACAGGGGCTCACGGCTACACCTTC	CASSPPGTGAHGYTF
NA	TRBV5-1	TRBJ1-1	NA	TGCGCCAGCAGCTTGAGCGGGTGGGGGACTGAAGCTTTCTTT	CASSLSGWGTEAFF
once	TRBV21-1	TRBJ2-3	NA	TGTGCCAGCATACAGCGGGAGGACCATCCTAGCACAGATACGCAGTATTTT	CASIQREDHPSTDTQYF
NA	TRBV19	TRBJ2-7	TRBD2	TGTGCCAGTAGTATAGTAGCGGGACGAGCCTACGAGCAGTACTTC	CASSIVAGRAYEQYF
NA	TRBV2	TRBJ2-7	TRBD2	TGTGCCAGCAGGGTAGGCGCGGGAGAACTGTACGAGCAGTACTTC	CASRVGAGELYEQYF
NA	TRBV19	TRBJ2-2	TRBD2	TGTGCCAGTAGTATAGGTTGGCGGGAGGGCCGAACCGGGGAGCTGTTTTTT	CASSIGWREGRTGELFF
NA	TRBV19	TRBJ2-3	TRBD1	TGTGCCAGTAGTATCCGGACAGGGAGGACAGATACGCAGTATTTT	CASSIRTGRTDTQYF
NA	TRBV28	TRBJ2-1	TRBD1	TGTGCCAGCAAAGGTTATAGACAGGGAGAAAACAATGAGCAGTTCTTC	CASKGYRQGENNEQFF
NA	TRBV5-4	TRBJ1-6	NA	TGTGCCAGCAGCTTGGTCTCGGGAGGGGGGAATTCACCCCTCCACTTT	CASSLVSGGGNSPLHF
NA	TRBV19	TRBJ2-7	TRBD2	TGTGCCAGTAGTATCTTGGGACTAGCGGGAGAATCTCCCGAGCAGTACTTC	CASSILGLAGESPEQYF
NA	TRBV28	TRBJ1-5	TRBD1	TGTGCCAGCAGTAAGCGACAGGGGGTTGGCAATCAGCCCCAGCATTTT	CASSKRQGVGNQPQHF
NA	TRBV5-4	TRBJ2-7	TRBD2	TGTGCCAGCAGCGCGGGGGCTAGCGGGAGTCAATACGAGCAGTACTTC	CASSAGASGSQYEQYF
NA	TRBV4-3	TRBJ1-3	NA	TGCGCCAGCAGCCAAGAGGCAGGCCTCTCTGGAAACACCATATATTTT	CASSQEAGLSGNTIYF
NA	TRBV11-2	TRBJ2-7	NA	TGTGCCAGCAGCTTATCCTATTACGAGCAGTACTTC	CASSLSYYEQYF
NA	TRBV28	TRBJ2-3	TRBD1	TGTGCCAGCAGGCCGACAGGGAGCACAGATACGCAGTATTTT	CASRPTGSTDTQYF
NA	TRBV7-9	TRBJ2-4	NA	TGTGCCAGCAGCTCTGGGACTCAGGGAAACATTCAGTACTTC	CASSSGTQGNIQYF
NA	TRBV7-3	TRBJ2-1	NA	TGTGCCAGCAGCCCAACAAGCGGATACAATGAGCAGTTCTTC	CASSPTSGYNEQFF
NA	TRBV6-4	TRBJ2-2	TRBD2	TGTGCCAGCAGTGGACTAGCGGGAGCCGGGGAGCTGTTTTTT	CASSGLAGAGELFF
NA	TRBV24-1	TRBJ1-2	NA	TGTGCCACCAGTGGGGGGGGAGTCTATGGCTACACCTTC	CATSGGGVYGYTF
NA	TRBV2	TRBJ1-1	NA	TGTGCCAGCAGACAAATGGTACCGAACACTGAAGCTTTCTTT	CASRQMVPNTEAFF
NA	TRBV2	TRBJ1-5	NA	TGTGCCAGCAGCGAAAACGACATTAGCAATCAGCCCCAGCATTTT	CASSENDISNQPQHF
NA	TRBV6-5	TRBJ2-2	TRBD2	TGTGCCACTCTCCGGGGCAGCGGGACGGCCGGGGAGCTGTTTTTT	CATLRGSGTAGELFF
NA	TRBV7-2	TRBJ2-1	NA	TGTGCCAGCAGCTTAGTTACCGGGAGCCTTGGGAATGAGCAGTTCTTC	CASSLVTGSLGNEQFF
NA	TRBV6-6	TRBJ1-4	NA	TGTGCCAGCAGTAGACTAAATGAAAAACTGTTTTTT	CASSRLNEKLFF
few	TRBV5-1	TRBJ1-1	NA	TGCGCCAGCAGAGGAGGGTCTCCCAGCACTGAAGCTTTCTTT	CASRGGSPSTEAFF
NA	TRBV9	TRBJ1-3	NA	TGTGCCAGCAGCCCCGACATCGCTGGAAACACCATATATTTT	CASSPDIAGNTIYF
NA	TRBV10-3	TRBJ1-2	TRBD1	TGTGCCATTAGACAGGGGCTGGACTATGGCTACACCTTC	CAIRQGLDYGYTF
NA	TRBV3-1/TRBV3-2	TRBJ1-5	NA	TGTGCCTCACGGAAGGGGCCTGTTGAGCCCCAGCATTTT	CASRKGPVEPQHF
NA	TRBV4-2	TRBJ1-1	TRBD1	TGTGCCAGCAGCCCCCTCGGACAGGGTATCTGGACTGAAGCTTTCTTT	CASSPLGQGIWTEAFF
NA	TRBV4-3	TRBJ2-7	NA	TGCGCCAGCGCGCCCCGGGACAATTTAGTCTACGAGCAGTACTTC	CASAPRDNLVYEQYF
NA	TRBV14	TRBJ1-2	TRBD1	TGTGCCAGCAGCCAAGGACAGGGGTACAACTATGGCTACACCTTC	CASSQGQGYNYGYTF
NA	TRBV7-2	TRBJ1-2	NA	TGTGCCAGCAGCTCCTACTCCGGGTCCTATGGCTACACCTTC	CASSSYSGSYGYTF
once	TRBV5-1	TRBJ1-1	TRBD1	TGCGCCAGCAGCGTCACAGGGGACTCTGAAGCTTTCTTT	CASSVTGDSEAFF
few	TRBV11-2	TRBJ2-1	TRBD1	TGTGCCAGCAGCTTACGACACAGGGGGGAGCAGTTCTTC	CASSLRHRGEQFF
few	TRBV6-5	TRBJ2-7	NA	TGTGCCAGCAGTTTCCTACAGGGAAGACGAGGATACGAGCAGTACTTC	CASSFLQGRRGYEQYF
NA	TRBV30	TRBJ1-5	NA	TGTGCCTGGACCGCCGGCCTGACAGGTAACAATCAGCCCCAGCATTTT	CAWTAGLTGNNQPQHF
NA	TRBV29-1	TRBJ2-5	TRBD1	TGCAGCGGGACGGACAGGGTCCGAGAGACCCAGTACTTC	CSGTDRVRETQYF
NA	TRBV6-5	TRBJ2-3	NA	TGTGCCAGCAGTCCAGTACTGGGAGCTCAAGATACGCAGTATTTT	CASSPVLGAQDTQYF
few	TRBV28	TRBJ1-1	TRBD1	TGTGCCAGCAGTTTTACAGGGGGCCGTTCCATAGCTTTCTTT	CASSFTGGRSIAFF
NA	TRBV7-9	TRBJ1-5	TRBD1	TGTGCCAGCAGCTCGACAGGGAGAAGCAATCAGCCCCAGCATTTT	CASSSTGRSNQPQHF
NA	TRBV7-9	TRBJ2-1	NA	TGTGCCAGCAGCTTAAGCCTCCCGTTTCTATACAATGAGCAGTTCTTC	CASSLSLPFLYNEQFF
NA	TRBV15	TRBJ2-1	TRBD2	TGTGCCACCAGCCCCCCCTTTAGCGGGAGATACAAGAATGAGCAGTTCTTC	CATSPPFSGRYKNEQFF
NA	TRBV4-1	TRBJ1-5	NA	TGCGCCAGCAGCCCACTTAAGGGAGAGAATCAGCCCCAGCATTTT	CASSPLKGENQPQHF
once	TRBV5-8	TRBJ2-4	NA	TGTGCCAGCAGCTTGAGGACATGGGTGAGGAGGTACTTC	CASSLRTWVRRYF
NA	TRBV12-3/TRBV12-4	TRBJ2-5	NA	TGTGCCAGCAGTACTGGTAGAGAGACCCAGTACTTC	CASSTGRETQYF
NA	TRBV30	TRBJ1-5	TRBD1	TGTGCCTGGAGTTTAACAGGGGGTTTGGATCAGCCCCAGCATTTT	CAWSLTGGLDQPQHF